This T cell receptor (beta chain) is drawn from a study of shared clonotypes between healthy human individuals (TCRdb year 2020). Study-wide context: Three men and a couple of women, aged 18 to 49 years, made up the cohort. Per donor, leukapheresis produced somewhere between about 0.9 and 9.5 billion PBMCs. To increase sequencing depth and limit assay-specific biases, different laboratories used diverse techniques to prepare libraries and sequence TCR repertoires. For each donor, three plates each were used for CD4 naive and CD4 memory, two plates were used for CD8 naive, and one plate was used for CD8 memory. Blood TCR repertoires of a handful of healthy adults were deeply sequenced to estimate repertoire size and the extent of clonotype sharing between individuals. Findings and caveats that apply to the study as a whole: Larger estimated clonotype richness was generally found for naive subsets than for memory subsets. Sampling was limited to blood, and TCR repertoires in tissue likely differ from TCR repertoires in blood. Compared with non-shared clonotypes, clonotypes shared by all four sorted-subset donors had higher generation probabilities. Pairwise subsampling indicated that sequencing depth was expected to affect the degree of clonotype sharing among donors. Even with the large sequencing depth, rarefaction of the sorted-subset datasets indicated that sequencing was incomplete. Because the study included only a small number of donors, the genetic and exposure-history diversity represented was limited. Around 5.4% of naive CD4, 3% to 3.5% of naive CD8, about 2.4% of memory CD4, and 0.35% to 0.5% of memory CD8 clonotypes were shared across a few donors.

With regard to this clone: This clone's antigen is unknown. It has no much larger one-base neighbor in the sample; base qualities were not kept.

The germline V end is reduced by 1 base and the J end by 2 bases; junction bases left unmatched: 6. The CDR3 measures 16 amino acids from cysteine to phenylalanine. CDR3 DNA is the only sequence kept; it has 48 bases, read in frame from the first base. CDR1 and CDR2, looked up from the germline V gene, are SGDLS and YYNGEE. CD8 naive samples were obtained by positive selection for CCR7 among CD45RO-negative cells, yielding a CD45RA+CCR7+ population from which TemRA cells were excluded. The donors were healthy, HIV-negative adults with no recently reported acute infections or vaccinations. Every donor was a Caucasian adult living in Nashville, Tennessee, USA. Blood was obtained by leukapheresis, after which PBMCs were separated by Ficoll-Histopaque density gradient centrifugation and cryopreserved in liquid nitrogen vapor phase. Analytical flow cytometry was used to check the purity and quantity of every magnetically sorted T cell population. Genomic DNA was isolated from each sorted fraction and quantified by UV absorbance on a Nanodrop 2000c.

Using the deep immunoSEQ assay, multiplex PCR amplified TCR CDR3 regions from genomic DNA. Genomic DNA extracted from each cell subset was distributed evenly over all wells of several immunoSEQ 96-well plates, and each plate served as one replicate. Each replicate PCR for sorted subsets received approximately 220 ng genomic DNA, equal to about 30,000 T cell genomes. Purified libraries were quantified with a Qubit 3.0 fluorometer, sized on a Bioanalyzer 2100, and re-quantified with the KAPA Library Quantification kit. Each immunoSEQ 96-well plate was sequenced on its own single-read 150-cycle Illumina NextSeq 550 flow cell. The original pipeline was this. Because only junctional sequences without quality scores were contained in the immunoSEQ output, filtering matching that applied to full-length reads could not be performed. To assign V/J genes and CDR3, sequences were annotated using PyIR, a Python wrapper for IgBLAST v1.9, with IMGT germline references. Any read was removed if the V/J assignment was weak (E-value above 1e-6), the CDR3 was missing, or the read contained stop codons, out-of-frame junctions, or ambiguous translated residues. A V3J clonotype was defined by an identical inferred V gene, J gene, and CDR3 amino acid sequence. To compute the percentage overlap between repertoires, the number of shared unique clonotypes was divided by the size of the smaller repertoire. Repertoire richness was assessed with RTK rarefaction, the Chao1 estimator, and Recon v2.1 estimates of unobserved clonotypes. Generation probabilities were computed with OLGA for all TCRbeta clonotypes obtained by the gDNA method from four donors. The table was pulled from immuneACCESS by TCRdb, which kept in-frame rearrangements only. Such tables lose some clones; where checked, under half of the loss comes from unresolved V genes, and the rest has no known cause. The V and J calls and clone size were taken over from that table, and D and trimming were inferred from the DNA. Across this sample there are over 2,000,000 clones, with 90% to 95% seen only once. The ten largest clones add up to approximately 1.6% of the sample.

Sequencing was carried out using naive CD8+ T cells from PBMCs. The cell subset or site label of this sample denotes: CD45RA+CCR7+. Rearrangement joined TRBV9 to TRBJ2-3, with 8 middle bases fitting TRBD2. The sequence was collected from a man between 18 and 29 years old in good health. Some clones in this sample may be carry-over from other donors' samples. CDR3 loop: CASSVLAGPATDTQYF. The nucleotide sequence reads TGTGCCAGCAGCGTACTAGCGGGCCCTGCCACAGATACGCAGTATTTT.